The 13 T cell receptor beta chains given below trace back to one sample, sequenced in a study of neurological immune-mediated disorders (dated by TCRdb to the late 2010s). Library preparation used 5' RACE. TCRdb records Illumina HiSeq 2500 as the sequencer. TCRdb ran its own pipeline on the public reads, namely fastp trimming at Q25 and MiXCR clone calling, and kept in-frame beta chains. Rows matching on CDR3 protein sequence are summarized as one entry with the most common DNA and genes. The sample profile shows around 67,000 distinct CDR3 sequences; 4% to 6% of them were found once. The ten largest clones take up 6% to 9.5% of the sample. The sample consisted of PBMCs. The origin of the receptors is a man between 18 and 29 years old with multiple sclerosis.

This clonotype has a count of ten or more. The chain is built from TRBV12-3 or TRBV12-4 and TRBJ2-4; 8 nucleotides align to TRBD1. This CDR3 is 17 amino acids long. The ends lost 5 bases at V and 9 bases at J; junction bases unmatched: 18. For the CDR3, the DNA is TGTGCCAGCAGTCCGTCACAGGGGGTTTCCCCAAATGGCATTCAGTACTTC. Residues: CASSPSQGVSPNGIQYF.

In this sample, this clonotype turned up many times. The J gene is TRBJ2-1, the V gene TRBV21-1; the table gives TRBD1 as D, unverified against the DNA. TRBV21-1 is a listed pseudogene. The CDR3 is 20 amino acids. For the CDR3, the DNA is TGTGCCGTACAGCGGGCGGGGGATTTTTCTGGACAGGGGATTCGCAATGAGCAGTTCTTC. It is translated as CAVQRAGDFSGQGIRNEQFF.

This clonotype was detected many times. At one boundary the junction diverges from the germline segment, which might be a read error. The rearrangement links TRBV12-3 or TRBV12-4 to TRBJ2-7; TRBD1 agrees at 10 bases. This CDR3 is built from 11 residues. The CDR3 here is CASSLGTGAVF. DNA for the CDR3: TGTGCCAGCAGTTTGGGGACAGGGGCTGTCTTC.

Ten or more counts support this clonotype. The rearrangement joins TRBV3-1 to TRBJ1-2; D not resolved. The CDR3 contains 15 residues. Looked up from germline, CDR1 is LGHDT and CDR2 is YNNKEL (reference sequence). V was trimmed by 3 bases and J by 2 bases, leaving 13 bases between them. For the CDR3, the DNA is TGTGCCAGCAGCCAGAAGACTGGGATCAACTATGGCTACACCTTC. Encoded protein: CASSQKTGINYGYTF.

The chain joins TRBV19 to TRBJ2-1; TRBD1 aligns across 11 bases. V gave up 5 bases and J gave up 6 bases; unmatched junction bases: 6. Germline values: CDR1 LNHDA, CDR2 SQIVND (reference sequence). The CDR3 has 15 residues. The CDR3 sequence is CASSWDRGSRNEQFF. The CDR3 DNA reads TGTGCCAGTAGTTGGGACAGGGGGTCTCGCAATGAGCAGTTCTTC.

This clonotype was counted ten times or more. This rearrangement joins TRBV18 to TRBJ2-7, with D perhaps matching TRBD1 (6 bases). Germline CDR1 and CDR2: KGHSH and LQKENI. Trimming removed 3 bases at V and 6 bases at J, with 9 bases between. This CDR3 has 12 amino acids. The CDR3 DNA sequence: TGTGCCAGCTCACCCCCACAGGGCGAGCAGTACTTC. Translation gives CASSPPQGEQYF.

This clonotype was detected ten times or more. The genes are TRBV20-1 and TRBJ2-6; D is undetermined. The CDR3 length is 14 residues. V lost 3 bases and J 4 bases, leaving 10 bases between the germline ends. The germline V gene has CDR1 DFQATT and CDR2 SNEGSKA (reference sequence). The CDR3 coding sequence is TGCAGTGCTAGGAACGCCGCGGGGGCCAACGTCCTGACTTTC. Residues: CSARNAAGANVLTF.

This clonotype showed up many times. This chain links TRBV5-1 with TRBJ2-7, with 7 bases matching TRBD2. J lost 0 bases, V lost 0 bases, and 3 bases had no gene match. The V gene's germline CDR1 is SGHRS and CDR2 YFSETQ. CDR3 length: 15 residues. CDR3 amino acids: CASSLAGGSSYEQYF. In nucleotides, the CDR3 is TGCGCCAGCAGCTTGGCCGGGGGGAGCTCCTACGAGCAGTACTTC.

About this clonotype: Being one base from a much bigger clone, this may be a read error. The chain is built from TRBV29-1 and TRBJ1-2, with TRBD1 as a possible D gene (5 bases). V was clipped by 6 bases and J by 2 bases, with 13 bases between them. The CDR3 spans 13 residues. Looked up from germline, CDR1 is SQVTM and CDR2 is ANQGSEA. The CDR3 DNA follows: TGCAGCGTATCAGGGACCCTAAACTATGGCTACACCTTC. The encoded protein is CSVSGTLNYGYTF.

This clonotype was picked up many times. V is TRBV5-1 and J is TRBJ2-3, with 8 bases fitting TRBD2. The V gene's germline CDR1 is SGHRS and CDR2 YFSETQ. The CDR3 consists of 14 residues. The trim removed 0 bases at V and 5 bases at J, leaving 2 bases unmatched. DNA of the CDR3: TGCGCCAGCAGCTTGGGTAGCGGGAAAGATACGCAGTATTTT. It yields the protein CASSLGSGKDTQYF.

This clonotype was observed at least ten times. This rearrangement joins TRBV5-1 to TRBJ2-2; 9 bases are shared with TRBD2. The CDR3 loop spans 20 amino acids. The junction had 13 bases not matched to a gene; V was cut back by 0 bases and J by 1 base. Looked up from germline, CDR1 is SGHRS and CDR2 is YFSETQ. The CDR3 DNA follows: TGCGCCAGCAGCTTGGATAACCGGCTAGCGGGGTGGAAGAACACCGGGGAGCTGTTTTTT. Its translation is CASSLDNRLAGWKNTGELFF. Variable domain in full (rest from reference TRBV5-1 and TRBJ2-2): KAGVTQTPRYLIKTRGQQVTLSCSPISGHRSVSWYQQTPGQGLQFLFEYFSETQRNKGNFPGRFSGRQFSNSRSEMNVSTLELGDSALYLCASSLDNRLAGWKNTGELFFGEGSRLTVL.

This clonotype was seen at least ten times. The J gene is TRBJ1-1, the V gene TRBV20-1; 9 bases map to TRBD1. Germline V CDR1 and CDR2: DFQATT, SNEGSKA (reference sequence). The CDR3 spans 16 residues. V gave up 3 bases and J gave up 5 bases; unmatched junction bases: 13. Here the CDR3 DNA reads TGCAGTGCTAGGGCGCGAGGTGGACAGGGGATGACTGAAGCTTTCTTT. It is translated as CSARARGGQGMTEAFF.

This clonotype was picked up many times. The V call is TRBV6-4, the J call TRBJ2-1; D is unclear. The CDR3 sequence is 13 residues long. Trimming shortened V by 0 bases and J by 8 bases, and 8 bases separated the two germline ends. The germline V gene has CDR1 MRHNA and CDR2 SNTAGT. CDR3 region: CASSDSDRDEQFF. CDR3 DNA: TGTGCCAGCAGTGACTCGGACCGGGATGAGCAGTTCTTC.